This T cell receptor (beta chain) was identified in a study of blood T cells in healthy people across ages. Primers used in a second PCR of roughly 7 to 12 cycles were a sample-barcoded 5' primer and a J-beta primer mix. TCRdb passed the 5' RACE reads through MiXCR, listing each CDR3 protein once. The data hold 850,000 to 1,000,000 distinct CDR3 sequences, with about 53% observed a single time. The ends were cut back, 3 bases at V and 0 bases at J, with 12 bases in the middle. The CDR3 has 16 amino acids. The germline V gene has CDR1 MDHEN and CDR2 SYDVKM. Overall study findings and caveats: Relative to aged donors, long-lived donors carried more naive CD4+ cells and displayed higher diversity. Significant beta diversity loss was already apparent by age approximately 40, declining roughly linearly.

Each sample yielded at least 5 micrograms of PBMC total RNA. This clonotype was found a few times. Antigen: not known. The V call is TRBV28, the J call TRBJ2-4, with D possibly TRBD2 on 6 matching bases. Material for sequencing was blood. This receptor was obtained from a woman in her sixties or seventies in good health. The CDR3 region is CASSFPRGLAKNIQYF. Here the CDR3 DNA reads TGTGCCAGCAGTTTCCCTCGGGGACTAGCCAAAAACATTCAGTACTTC. Filled out from reference TRBV28 and TRBJ2-4, the complete variable domain reads DVKVTQSSRYLVKRTGEKVFLECVQDMDHENMFWYRQDPGLGLRLIYFSYDVKMKEKGDIPEGYSVSREKKERFSLILESASTNQTSMYLCASSFPRGLAKNIQYFGAGTRLSVL.